This T cell receptor beta chain was sequenced during a study of yellow fever vaccine responses in identical twins. Whole-study findings and limits: On the reported evidence, twins' vaccine T cell responses seemed partly convergent and partly personalized.

TCRdb analysed the RT-PCR reads with MiXCR anew, one entry per CDR3 protein. In the table there are about 3,500 distinct CDR3 sequences, 85% to 90% of which are singletons. About this clonotype itself: Its antigen is undetermined.

CDR1 and CDR2 from the germline V gene are SGHAT and FQDESV (reference sequence). Trimming pared 8 bases from V and 7 bases from J, leaving 15 bases between. This CDR3 has 13 residues. This sample comprised T cells from blood (PBMCs), unsorted or a sorted subset (not recorded which), obtained before or after yellow fever vaccination (not recorded which). This TCR derives from a woman aged 18-29 years who received the yellow fever vaccine. The V and J genes are TRBV11-1 and TRBJ2-1; D is undetermined. CDR3 region: CASDNRQGNEQFF. CDR3 nucleotides: TGTGCCAGCGATAATCGACAAGGGAATGAGCAGTTCTTC.